This TCR beta chain was found in a study of blood T cell repertoires in COVID-19. Study in general: T cells, B-cell-depleted T cells, or PBMCs supplied cDNA or gDNA.

Germline V gives CDR1 SNHLY, CDR2 FYNNEI. The CDR3 loop spans 15 amino acids. V shed 8 bases and J 3 bases; nucleotides not matched to a gene: 8. Study processing details: Cell counts per sample came from amplifying reference gene primers. Profiling relied on immunoSEQ multiplex PCR, and the TCRdb table lists in-frame clones only, not all of them. V and J calls and clone size come straight from that table; D and trimming were deduced from the DNA. The sample yields more than 200,000 clones, approximately 87% seen once. The TCR comes from a woman aged 70 to 79 with active or convalescent COVID-19. Input material: peripheral blood. The rearrangement joins TRBV2 to TRBJ2-4; TRBD2 matches 9 bases. CDR3 coding DNA: TGTGCCAGCGGTTCGACTAGCGGTGGCAAAAACATTCAGTACTTC. Its protein product is CASGSTSGGKNIQYF.